The source of this T cell receptor beta chain is a study of cytomegalovirus exposure and HLA in healthy donors. Whole-study findings and limits: The classifier reportedly diagnosed cytomegalovirus status with high specificity and sensitivity. While the bulk of TCR sequences proved rare, some public TCRs turned up in many donors.

Donors sampled were nominally healthy, though unrecorded immune exposures were likely. Comments on this clone: Its matching antigen is unknown.

Primers: 60 Vbeta forward and 13 Jbeta reverse. Profiling relied on immunoSEQ multiplex PCR, and the TCRdb table lists in-frame clones only, not all of them. This table has 120,000 or so clones, around 78% appearing once. Germline CDR1 is SGHDT and CDR2 is YYEEEE. Germline trimming cut 2 bases from V and 8 bases from J; bases unmatched to any gene: 6. The CDR3 contains 14 residues. The genes are TRBV5-6 and TRBJ2-1, with 8 nucleotides matching TRBD1. This clonotype was sampled from a man between 18 and 35 years old in good health and CMV-seropositive. Sequences were obtained from PBMCs. CDR3 loop: CASSFGAGGHEQFF. In DNA form, the CDR3 reads TGTGCCAGCAGCTTCGGGGCAGGGGGCCATGAGCAGTTCTTC.